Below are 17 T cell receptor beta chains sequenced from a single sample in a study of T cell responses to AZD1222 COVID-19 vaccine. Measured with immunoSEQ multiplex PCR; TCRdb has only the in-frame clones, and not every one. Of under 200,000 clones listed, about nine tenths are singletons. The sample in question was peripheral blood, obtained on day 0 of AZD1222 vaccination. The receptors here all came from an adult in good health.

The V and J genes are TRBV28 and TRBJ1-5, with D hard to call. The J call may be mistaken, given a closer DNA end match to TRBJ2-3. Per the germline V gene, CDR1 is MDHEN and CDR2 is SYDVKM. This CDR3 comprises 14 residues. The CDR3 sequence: CASSLGWGNQPQYF. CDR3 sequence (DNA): TGTGCCAGCAGTTTGGGGTGGGGTAATCAGCCCCAGTATTTT.

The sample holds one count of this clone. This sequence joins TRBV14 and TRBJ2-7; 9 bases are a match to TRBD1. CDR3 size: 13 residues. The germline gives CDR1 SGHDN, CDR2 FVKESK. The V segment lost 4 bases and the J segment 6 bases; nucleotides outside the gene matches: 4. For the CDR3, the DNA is TGTGCCAGCAGCCGTGGACAGGGGCGCGAGCAGTACTTC. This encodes CASSRGQGREQYF.

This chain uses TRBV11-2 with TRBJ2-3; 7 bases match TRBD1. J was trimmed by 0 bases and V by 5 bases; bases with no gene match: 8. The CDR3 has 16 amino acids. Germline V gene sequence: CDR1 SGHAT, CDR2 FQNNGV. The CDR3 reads CASSPRGTASTDTQYF. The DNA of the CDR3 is TGTGCCAGCAGCCCCAGGGGGACAGCGAGCACAGATACGCAGTATTTT.

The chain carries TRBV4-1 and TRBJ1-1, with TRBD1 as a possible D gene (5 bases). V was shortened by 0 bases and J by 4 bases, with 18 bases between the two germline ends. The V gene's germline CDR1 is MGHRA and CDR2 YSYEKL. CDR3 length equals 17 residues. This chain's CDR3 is CASSQDGASGRGTEAFF. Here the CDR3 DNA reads TGCGCCAGCAGCCAAGATGGGGCCAGTGGACGAGGCACTGAAGCTTTCTTT.

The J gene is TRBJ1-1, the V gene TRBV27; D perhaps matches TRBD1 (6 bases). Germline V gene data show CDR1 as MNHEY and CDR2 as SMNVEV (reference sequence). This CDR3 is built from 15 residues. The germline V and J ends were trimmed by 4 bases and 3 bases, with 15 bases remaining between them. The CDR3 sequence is CASSSSFDRYTEAFF. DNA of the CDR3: TGTGCCAGCAGTTCCTCCTTCGACAGGTACACTGAAGCTTTCTTT.

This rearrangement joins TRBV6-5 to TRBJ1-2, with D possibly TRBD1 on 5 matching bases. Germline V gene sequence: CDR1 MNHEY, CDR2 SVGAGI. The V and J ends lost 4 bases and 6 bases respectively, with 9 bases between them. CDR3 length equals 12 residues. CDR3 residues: CASSWGGNGYTF. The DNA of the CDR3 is TGTGCCAGCAGTTGGGGGGGGAATGGCTACACCTTC.

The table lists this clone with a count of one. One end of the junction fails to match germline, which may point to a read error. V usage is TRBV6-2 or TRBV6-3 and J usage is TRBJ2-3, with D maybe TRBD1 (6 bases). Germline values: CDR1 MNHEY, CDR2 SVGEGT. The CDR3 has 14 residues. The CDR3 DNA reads TGTGCCAGCAGCGACCCGATACTTAGCTTCAGGGGAAATTTT. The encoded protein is CASSDPILSFRGNF.

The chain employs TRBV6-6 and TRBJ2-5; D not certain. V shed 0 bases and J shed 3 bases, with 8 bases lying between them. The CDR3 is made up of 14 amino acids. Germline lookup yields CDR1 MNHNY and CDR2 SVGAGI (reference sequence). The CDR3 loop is CASSYSRQKETQYF. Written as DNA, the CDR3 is TGTGCCAGCAGTTACTCACGGCAGAAAGAGACCCAGTACTTC.

The CDR3 DNA is TGTGCCAGCAGCTTAGTCGGGGGGCCCTACGAGCAGTACTTC. Translating gives CASSLVGGPYEQYF. The chain has TRBV7-2 and TRBJ2-7; a weak D match, TRBD2 (7 bases). The ends were cut back, 1 base at V and 2 bases at J, with 9 bases in the middle. The CDR3 contains 14 residues. CDR1 and CDR2 from the germline V gene are SGHTA and FQGNSA. Combining the CDR3 with reference TRBV7-2 and TRBJ2-7 gives the whole variable domain GAGVSQSPSNKVTEKGKDVELRCDPISGHTALYWYRQSLGQGLEFLIYFQGNSAPDKSGLPSDRFSAERTGGSVSTLTIQRTQQEDSAVYLCASSLVGGPYEQYFGPGTRLTVT.

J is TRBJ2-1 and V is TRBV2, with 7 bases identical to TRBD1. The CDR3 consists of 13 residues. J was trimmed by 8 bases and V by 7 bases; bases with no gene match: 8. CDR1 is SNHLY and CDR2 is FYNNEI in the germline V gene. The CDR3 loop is CASTGGPVDEQFF. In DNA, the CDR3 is TGTGCCAGCACAGGGGGTCCGGTCGATGAGCAGTTCTTC.

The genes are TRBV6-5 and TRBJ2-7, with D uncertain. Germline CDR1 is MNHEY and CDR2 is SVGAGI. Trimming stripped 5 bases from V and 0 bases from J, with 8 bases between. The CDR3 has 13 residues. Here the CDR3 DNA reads TGTGCCAGCAGTCCCCGTGCCTCCTACGAGCAGTACTTC. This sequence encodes CASSPRASYEQYF.

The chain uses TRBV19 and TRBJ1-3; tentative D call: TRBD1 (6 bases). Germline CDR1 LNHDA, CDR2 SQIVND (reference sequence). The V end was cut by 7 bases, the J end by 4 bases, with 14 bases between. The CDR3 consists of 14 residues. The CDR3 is CASTRQGKGNTIYF. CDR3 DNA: TGTGCCAGTACAAGGCAGGGGAAGGGAAACACCATATATTTT.

In nucleotides, the CDR3 is TGTGCCAGCTCAGCCCGGGACAGGGCTGAAAAACTGTTTTTT. It is translated as CASSARDRAEKLFF. The chain has TRBV18 and TRBJ1-4; 9 bases are a match to TRBD1. Unmatched junction bases numbered 5, after V lost 5 bases and J lost 7 bases. Looked up from germline, CDR1 is KGHSH and CDR2 is LQKENI. CDR3 size: 14 residues.

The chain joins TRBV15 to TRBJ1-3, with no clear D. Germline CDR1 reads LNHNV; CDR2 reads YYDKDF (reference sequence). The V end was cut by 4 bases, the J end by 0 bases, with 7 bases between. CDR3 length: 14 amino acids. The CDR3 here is CATSTATSGNTIYF. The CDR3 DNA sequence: TGTGCCACCAGCACCGCTACCTCTGGAAACACCATATATTTT.

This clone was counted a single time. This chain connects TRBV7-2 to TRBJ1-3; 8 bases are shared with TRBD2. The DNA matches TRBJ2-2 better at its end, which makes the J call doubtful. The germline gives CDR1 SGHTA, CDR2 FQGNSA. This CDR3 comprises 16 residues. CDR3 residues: CASSPPGGPNTGELFF. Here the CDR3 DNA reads TGTGCCAGCAGCCCCCCGGGAGGGCCGAACACCGGGGAGCTGTTTTTT.

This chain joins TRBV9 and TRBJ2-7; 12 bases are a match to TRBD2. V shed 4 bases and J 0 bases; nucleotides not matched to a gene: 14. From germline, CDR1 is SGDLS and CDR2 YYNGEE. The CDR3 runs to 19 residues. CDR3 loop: CASSTHPGLAGTSSYEQYF. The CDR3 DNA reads TGTGCCAGCAGCACCCACCCCGGACTAGCGGGGACTTCCTCCTACGAGCAGTACTTC. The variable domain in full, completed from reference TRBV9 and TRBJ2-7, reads DSGVTQTPKHLITATGQRVTLRCSPRSGDLSVYWYQQSLDQGLQFLIQYYNGEERAKGNILERFSAQQFPDLHSELNLSSLELGDSALYFCASSTHPGLAGTSSYEQYFGPGTRLTVT.

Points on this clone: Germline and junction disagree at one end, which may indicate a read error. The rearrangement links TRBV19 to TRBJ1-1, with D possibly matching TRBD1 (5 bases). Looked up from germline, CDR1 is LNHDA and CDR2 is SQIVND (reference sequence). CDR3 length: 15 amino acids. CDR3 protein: CASSNLWGVNTEAFF. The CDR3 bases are TGTGCCAGTAGTAATTTGTGGGGGGTGAACACTGAGGCTTTCTTT.